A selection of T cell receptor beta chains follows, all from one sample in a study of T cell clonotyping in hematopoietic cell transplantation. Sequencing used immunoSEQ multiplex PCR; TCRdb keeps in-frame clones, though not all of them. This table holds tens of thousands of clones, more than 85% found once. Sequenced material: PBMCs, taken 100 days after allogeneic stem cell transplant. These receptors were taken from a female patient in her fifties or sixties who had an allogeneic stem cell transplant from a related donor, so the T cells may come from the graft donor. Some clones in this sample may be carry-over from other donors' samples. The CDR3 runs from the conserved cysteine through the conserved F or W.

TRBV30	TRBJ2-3	CAWSPRENTDTQYF
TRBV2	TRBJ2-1	CASSPGLAGGREQFF
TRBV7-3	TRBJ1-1	CASSLAGDTEAFF
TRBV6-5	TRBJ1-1	CASSLRPGNTEAFF
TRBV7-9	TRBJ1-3	CASSFLTGGSGNTIYF
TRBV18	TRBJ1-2	CASSRQGLTAGYTF
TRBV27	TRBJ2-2	CASSLWPGTGELFF
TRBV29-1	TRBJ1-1	CSGKGSVRGRDTEAFF
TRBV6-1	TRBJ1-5	CASSEEGQGEQPQHF
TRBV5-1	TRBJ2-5	CASSLSAPGETQYF
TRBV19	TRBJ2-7	CASSLDRDEQYF
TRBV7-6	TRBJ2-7	CASSLGGGAYEQYF
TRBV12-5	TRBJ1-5	CASGSPLRPQHF
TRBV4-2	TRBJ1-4	CASSQEDREATNEKLFF
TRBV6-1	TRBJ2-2	CASSSLAGYTGELFF
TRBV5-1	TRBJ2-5	CASSLAAGLETQYF
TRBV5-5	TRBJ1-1	CASIKGPTEAFF
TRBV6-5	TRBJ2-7	CASSLRAGGLYEQYF
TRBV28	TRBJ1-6	CATVRAANNSPLHF
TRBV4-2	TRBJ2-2	CASSQDRGSFTGPNTGELFF
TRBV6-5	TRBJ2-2	CASSRQNKAGELFF
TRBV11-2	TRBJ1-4	CASSLDATGREKLFF
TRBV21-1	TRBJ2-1	CASSRGTGGHNEQFF
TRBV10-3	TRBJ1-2	CATREGGNYGYTF
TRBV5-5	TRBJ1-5	CASSFFGDIYNQPQHF
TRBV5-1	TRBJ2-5	CASSLGLAGFQETQYF
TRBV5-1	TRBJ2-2	CASSRTGTQNTGELFF
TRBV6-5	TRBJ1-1	CASSYASRDLGTEAFF
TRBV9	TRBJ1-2	CASSVGDTNYGYTF
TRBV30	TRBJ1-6	CALSRGVNSPLHF
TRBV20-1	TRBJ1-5	CSAARNQPQHF
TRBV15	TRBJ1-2	CATSRDGLNYGYTF
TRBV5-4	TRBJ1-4	CASSRGGFATNEKLFF
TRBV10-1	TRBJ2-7	CASSESRTGTYEQYF
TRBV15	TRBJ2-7	CATSRDQGTTPGGLQYEQYF
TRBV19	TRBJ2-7	CASSTTNRASYEQYF
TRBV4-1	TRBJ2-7	CASSQGRDIGYEQYF
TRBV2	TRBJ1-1	CASSEESGGTEAFF
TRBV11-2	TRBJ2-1	CASSLTNEQFF
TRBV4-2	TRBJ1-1	CASSQVAPYREGPTYF
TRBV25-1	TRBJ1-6	CASRDGQGGSPLHF
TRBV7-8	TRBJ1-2	CASSLARIRDRGRRGYTF
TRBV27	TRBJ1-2	CASSSGTFYGYTF
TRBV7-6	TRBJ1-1	CASRPGQGGGTTEAFF
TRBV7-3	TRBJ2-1	CASSGGGIYNEQFF
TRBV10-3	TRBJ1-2	CAISRGAGKDYGYTF
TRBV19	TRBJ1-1	CASSTRRDTEAFF
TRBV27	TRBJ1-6	CASSLSVQGYSPLHF